Presented here are 5 T cell receptor beta chains from one specimen sequenced in a study of blood T cell repertoires in COVID-19. TCRdb's copy holds only in-frame clones and misses some; the assay was immunoSEQ multiplex PCR. The data contain 100,000 to 150,000 clones, approximately 90% of them singletons. Material for sequencing was peripheral blood. The receptors originated from a human donor in a cohort sampled during active COVID-19.

The rearrangement joins TRBV2 to TRBJ2-3; the D gene is possibly TRBD2 (6 bases). CDR1 is SNHLY, CDR2 FYNNEI, per germline. The CDR3 covers 13 residues. V dropped 8 bases and J dropped 2 bases, with 11 bases sitting between them. The chain's CDR3 is CASARDFTDTQYF. The CDR3 coding sequence is TGTGCCAGCGCGCGGGACTTCACAGATACGCAGTATTTT.

The chain uses TRBV19 and TRBJ1-2; 10 nucleotides line up with TRBD1. Germline trimming cut 6 bases from V and 1 base from J; bases unmatched to any gene: 2. The germline gives CDR1 LNHDA, CDR2 SQIVND (reference sequence). This CDR3 spans 14 amino acids. The CDR3 spells CASRDRGNNYGYTF. CDR3 DNA sequence: TGTGCCAGTAGGGACAGGGGGAATAACTATGGCTACACCTTC. The full variable domain, with the rest looked up from reference TRBV19 and TRBJ1-2, is DGGITQSPKYLFRKEGQNVTLSCEQNLNHDAMYWYRQDPGQGLRLIYYSQIVNDFQKGDIAEGYSVSREKKESFPLTVTSAQKNPTAFYLCASRDRGNNYGYTFGSGTRLTVV.

The chain recombines TRBV10-1 with TRBJ2-7; a weak D match, TRBD1 (6 bases). Trimming took off 4 bases at V and 0 bases at J, with 7 bases between the two ends. The CDR3 runs 13 residues. Per germline, CDR1 WNHNN and CDR2 SYGVQD (reference sequence). DNA for the CDR3: TGCGCCAGCAGTGCGGACAGCTCCTACGAGCAGTACTTC. Amino acid sequence: CASSADSSYEQYF.

The gene calls are TRBV10-1 and TRBJ1-6, with 10 bases that match TRBD1. Germline-derived CDR1 and CDR2 are WNHNN and SYGVQD (reference sequence). CDR3 length: 14 amino acids. Trimming took 2 bases from V and 11 from J; bases not matched to a gene: 3. CDR3 sequence (DNA): TGCGCCAGCAGTGAGCGGGACAGGGGAACACCCCTCCACTTT. Protein sequence: CASSERDRGTPLHF.

The chain combines TRBV5-1 with TRBJ2-1, with 7 bases fitting TRBD1. V shed 8 bases and J 5 bases; nucleotides not matched to a gene: 7. Germline V gene data show CDR1 as SGHRS and CDR2 as YFSETQ. The CDR3 is 13 amino acids. The CDR3 DNA is TGCGCCAGTTCCGGGACAGCGAACAATGAGCAGTTCTTC. Protein sequence: CASSGTANNEQFF.